Shown below are 26 T cell receptor beta chains from a single sample sequenced in a study of identical twins. From the 5' RACE reads, TCRdb called clonotypes with MiXCR, one entry per CDR3 protein. The sample shows approximately 680,000 distinct CDR3 sequences, roughly 7.2% of them seen only once. The data also belong to a second study, concerning yellow fever vaccine responses in identical twins.

The material sequenced was PBMCs. Receptors originate from a woman between 18 and 29 years old in good health.

In its sample, this clonotype was seen many times. The V call is TRBV24-1, the J call TRBJ2-1, with 7 bases fitting TRBD1. V shed 0 bases, J shed 12 bases, and the junction held 7 bases outside the gene matches. This CDR3 is built from 14 residues. CDR1 is KGHDR, CDR2 SFDVKD, per germline. This CDR3 reads CATSDLQRDSRQFF. CDR3 DNA sequence: TGTGCCACCAGTGATTTGCAAAGGGACAGTAGGCAGTTCTTC.

This clonotype showed up just a few times. This chain connects TRBV20-1 to TRBJ1-4; no clear D. The ends were cut back, 7 bases at V and 7 bases at J, with 19 bases in the middle. The CDR3 loop spans 14 amino acids. Germline V CDR1 and CDR2: DFQATT, SNEGSKA (reference sequence). The CDR3 loop reads CSVHGSAVSEKLFF. CDR3 sequence (DNA): TGCAGTGTCCATGGGTCAGCCGTCAGTGAAAAACTGTTTTTT.

In this sample, this clonotype turned up many times. The chain combines TRBV15 with TRBJ2-1; D is unclear. Germline CDR1 and CDR2: LNHNV and YYDKDF (reference sequence). The CDR3 is 16 residues long. Trimming stripped 4 bases from V and 4 bases from J, with 17 bases between. CDR3 nucleotide sequence: TGTGCCACCAGCACTACCGACTTTCGAAGATACAATGAGCAGTTCTTC. Protein sequence: CATSTTDFRRYNEQFF.

This clonotype was seen a few times. This rearrangement joins TRBV5-1 to TRBJ1-1, with D perhaps TRBD1 (5 bases). V lost 4 bases, J lost 8 bases, and 18 bases lay in between. Germline-derived CDR1 and CDR2 are SGHRS and YFSETQ. The CDR3 runs 14 residues. This chain's CDR3 is CASSRRGTDNEAFF. DNA for the CDR3: TGCGCCAGCAGCCGACGGGGGACGGATAACGAAGCTTTCTTT.

V and J are TRBV10-3 and TRBJ2-3; possibly TRBD1 for D (5 bases). Germline V CDR1 and CDR2: ENHRY, SYGVKD. This CDR3 comprises 14 residues. The germline V and J ends were trimmed by 2 bases and 14 bases, with 20 bases remaining between them. CDR3 region: CAISEPRTGLLRYF. Here the CDR3 DNA reads TGTGCCATCAGTGAGCCCAGAACAGGCCTGCTACGGTATTTT.

In its sample, this clonotype was seen many times. The chain recombines TRBV12-3 or TRBV12-4 with TRBJ2-3; D is unresolved. V gave up 4 bases and J gave up 14 bases, with 16 bases separating them. The CDR3 spans 12 residues. The DNA for the CDR3 is TGTGCCAGCAGTTCTCCCCCGGACCCGCGGTATTTT. This translates into CASSSPPDPRYF.

The chain uses TRBV4-2 and TRBJ2-3; 7 positions match TRBD2. J was trimmed by 2 bases and V by 4 bases; bases with no gene match: 3. This CDR3 has 14 amino acids. Looked up from germline, CDR1 is LGHNA and CDR2 is YNFKEQ. CDR3 residues: CASSPGLDTDTQYF. The CDR3 nucleotides read TGTGCCAGCAGCCCCGGACTAGACACAGATACGCAGTATTTT.

There are many counts of this clonotype. The DNA for the CDR3 is TGTGCCAGCAGCTTGGGACGGAACTTTGGGACCAATGAGCAGTTCTTC. This translates into CASSLGRNFGTNEQFF. The gene calls are TRBV7-8 and TRBJ2-1, with D perhaps assigned TRBD1 or TRBD2 (5 bases each). V gave up 3 bases and J gave up 6 bases, with 18 bases separating them. Germline V gene lookup returns CDR1 SGHVS and CDR2 FQNEAQ. The CDR3 spans 16 residues.

This clonotype has only a few counts. The CDR3: CASSSEGGGEQFF. CDR3 bases: TGTGCCAGCAGTTCTGAGGGGGGGGGTGAGCAGTTCTTC. V usage is TRBV12-3 or TRBV12-4 and J usage is TRBJ2-1; the D gene is possibly TRBD2 (7 bases). The CDR3 contains 13 residues. Trimming left V 4 bases short and J 9 bases short, with 13 bases between.

The chain carries TRBV2 and TRBJ2-1; D is unresolved. CDR1 is SNHLY, CDR2 FYNNEI, per germline. CDR3 length equals 13 residues. V was cut by 3 bases and J by 5 bases, with 8 bases left in between. As DNA, the CDR3 is TGTGCCAGCAGTGAGAACCCAAACAATGAGCAGTTCTTC. It translates to CASSENPNNEQFF.

This clonotype was seen ten or more times. This chain joins TRBV29-1 and TRBJ2-5; 9 nucleotides agree with TRBD2. Germline V gives CDR1 SQVTM, CDR2 ANQGSEA. The ends lost 7 bases at V and 3 bases at J; junction bases unmatched: 12. The CDR3 has 15 amino acids. The DNA of the CDR3 is TGCAGCGCCCATAGGGCGGGGGGGATAAAAGAGACCCAGTACTTC. Residues: CSAHRAGGIKETQYF. Together with reference TRBV29-1 and TRBJ2-5, the CDR3 gives the full variable domain: SAVISQKPSRDICQRGTSLTIQCQVDSQVTMMFWYRQQPGQSLTLIATANQGSEATYESGFVIDKFPISRPNLTFSTLTVSNMSPEDSSIYLCSAHRAGGIKETQYFGPGTRLLVL.

This clonotype has a handful of counts. The V and J genes are TRBV20-1 and TRBJ2-5; no reliable D call. Germline loops: CDR1 DFQATT, CDR2 SNEGSKA (reference sequence). V was pared by 3 bases and J by 2 bases, with 10 bases between. The CDR3 is made up of 13 amino acids. The CDR3 spells CSASFQAQETQYF. CDR3 coding DNA: TGCAGTGCTAGCTTCCAGGCTCAAGAGACCCAGTACTTC.

This clonotype has more than one count but fewer than ten. The chain has TRBV5-1 and TRBJ2-2; a possible D gene is TRBD1 (5 bases). Trimming took off 0 bases at V and 9 bases at J, with 12 bases between the two ends. This CDR3 has 14 amino acids. In germline, CDR1 is SGHRS, CDR2 YFSETQ. CDR3 residues: CASSLDLQVWELFF. Written as DNA, the CDR3 is TGCGCCAGCAGCTTGGATTTACAGGTTTGGGAGCTGTTTTTT.

This clonotype occurred many times. The V and J genes are TRBV4-2 and TRBJ2-5; 9 bases align to TRBD2. Germline loops: CDR1 LGHNA, CDR2 YNFKEQ. This CDR3 comprises 16 residues. The V gene end was trimmed by 1 base and the J gene end by 2 bases; junction bases not matched to a gene: 5. CDR3 nucleotides: TGTGCCAGCAGCCAAGTGGGACTAGCCTCACAAGAGACCCAGTACTTC. This translates into CASSQVGLASQETQYF.

In this sample, this clonotype turned up many times. This chain links TRBV20-1 with TRBJ2-7; 9 nucleotides line up with TRBD2. The V and J ends lost 4 bases and 3 bases, in that order; junction bases with no gene match: 10. This CDR3 spans 15 amino acids. Per the germline V gene, CDR1 is DFQATT and CDR2 is SNEGSKA (reference sequence). CDR3 amino acids: CSATRGVAGDYEQYF. Written as DNA, the CDR3 is TGCAGTGCTACCCGGGGGGTAGCGGGAGACTACGAGCAGTACTTC.

This clonotype appeared a single time. The chain uses TRBV20-1 and TRBJ2-5; D unresolved. CDR1 and CDR2 from the germline V gene are DFQATT and SNEGSKA (reference sequence). V lost 0 bases, J lost 1 base, and 12 bases lay in between. This CDR3 is 15 amino acids long. The DNA for the CDR3 is TGCAGTGCTAGAGATAGTAGGACGGCCCAAGAGACCCAGTACTTC. Translating gives CSARDSRTAQETQYF.

This clonotype was counted a few times. One junction end disagrees with the germline gene, perhaps due to a read error. This sequence joins TRBV28 and TRBJ2-3; possible D gene TRBD1, 6 bases. The CDR3 sequence is 14 residues long. Germline CDR1 MDHEN, CDR2 SYDVKM. As DNA, the CDR3 is TGTGCCAGCAGTTTCCTCCCTAGTGGGACACAGGTGAATTTT. Translated: CASSFLPSGTQVNF.

The rearrangement joins TRBV21-1 to TRBJ2-7; the table calls TRBD1, which could not be checked here. TRBV21-1 is labeled a pseudogene. The CDR3 covers 16 residues. The CDR3 region is CASSKPQDLCGYEQYV. In nucleotides, the CDR3 is TGTGCCAGCAGCAAACCGCAGGACCTGTGTGGCTACGAGCAGTACGTC.

The rearrangement joins TRBV20-1 to TRBJ2-7; TRBD2 agrees at 14 bases. Germline values: CDR1 DFQATT, CDR2 SNEGSKA (reference sequence). The CDR3 extends over 15 amino acids. V was clipped by 6 bases and J by 1 base; unmatched bases: 5. CDR3 region: CSAGTSGRSSYEQYF. CDR3 coding DNA: TGCAGTGCCGGGACTAGCGGGAGATCATCCTACGAGCAGTACTTC.

There are a few counts of this clonotype. This chain connects TRBV5-4 to TRBJ2-5; D ambiguous. The CDR3 consists of 15 residues. V was shortened by 3 bases and J by 0 bases, with 12 bases between the two germline ends. CDR1 and CDR2 (germline): SGHNT, YYREEE (reference sequence). CDR3 in amino acids: CASSSPRRNQETQYF. The CDR3 DNA follows: TGTGCCAGCAGCTCTCCCCGGCGGAACCAAGAGACCCAGTACTTC.

There are many counts of this clonotype. The chain has TRBV7-3 and TRBJ2-1, with TRBD2 matching 11 bases. The CDR3 extends over 16 amino acids. Germline V gene data show CDR1 as SGHTA and CDR2 as FQGTGA. Trimming took 5 bases from V and 9 from J; bases not matched to a gene: 12. CDR3 sequence: CASSPTSGSLLVEQFF. Here the CDR3 DNA reads TGTGCCAGCAGCCCCACTAGCGGGAGTCTTTTGGTTGAGCAGTTCTTC. Combining the CDR3 with reference TRBV7-3 and TRBJ2-1 gives the whole variable domain GAGVSQTPSNKVTEKGKYVELRCDPISGHTALYWYRQSLGQGPEFLIYFQGTGAADDSGLPNDRFFAVRPEGSVSTLKIQRTERGDSAVYLCASSPTSGSLLVEQFFGPGTRLTVL.

This clonotype was seen more than once but under ten times. The V and J genes are TRBV20-1 and TRBJ2-3; no reliable D call. There are 11 residues in the CDR3. V lost 1 base to trimming and J lost 6 bases, with 5 bases between them. Germline values: CDR1 DFQATT, CDR2 SNEGSKA (reference sequence). As DNA, the CDR3 is TGCAGTGCTAGAGTCGTCGATACGCAGTATTTT. As protein: CSARVVDTQYF.

The chain uses TRBV9 and TRBJ2-3; 11 bases map to TRBD2. The CDR3 totals 16 residues. V was pared by 3 bases and J by 4 bases, with 7 bases of the junction left unmatched. Germline assignment: CDR1 SGDLS and CDR2 YYNGEE. CDR3 sequence reads: CASSGLAGGTADTQYF. As DNA, the CDR3 is TGTGCCAGCAGCGGATTAGCGGGAGGGACAGCAGATACGCAGTATTTT.

The rearrangement links TRBV12-3 or TRBV12-4 to TRBJ2-3; 7 nucleotides match TRBD2. J gave up 2 bases and V 7 bases, and 9 bases lay outside the gene matches. CDR3 length: 15 residues. The CDR3 region has the DNA TGTGCCAGCAACTGGGGGGGTCCATTCACAGATACGCAGTATTTT. Translated: CASNWGGPFTDTQYF.

The rearrangement links TRBV25-1 to TRBJ2-2; no firm D call. Germline CDR1 reads MGHDK; CDR2 reads SYGVNS. V dropped 3 bases and J dropped 0 bases, with 8 bases sitting between them. CDR3 length: 15 amino acids. The CDR3 nucleotides read TGTGCCAGCAGTGATAGGGTACCGAACACCGGGGAGCTGTTTTTT. It specifies CASSDRVPNTGELFF.

This clonotype has more than one count but fewer than ten. J is TRBJ2-1 and V is TRBV6-5; D remains ambiguous. This CDR3 is 12 amino acids long. Trimming removed 6 bases at V and 8 bases at J, with 11 bases between. CDR1 is MNHEY and CDR2 is SVGAGI in the germline V gene. CDR3 sequence (DNA): TGTGCCAGCAGCAAAGTCCGGGATGAGCAGTTCTTC. It yields the protein CASSKVRDEQFF.